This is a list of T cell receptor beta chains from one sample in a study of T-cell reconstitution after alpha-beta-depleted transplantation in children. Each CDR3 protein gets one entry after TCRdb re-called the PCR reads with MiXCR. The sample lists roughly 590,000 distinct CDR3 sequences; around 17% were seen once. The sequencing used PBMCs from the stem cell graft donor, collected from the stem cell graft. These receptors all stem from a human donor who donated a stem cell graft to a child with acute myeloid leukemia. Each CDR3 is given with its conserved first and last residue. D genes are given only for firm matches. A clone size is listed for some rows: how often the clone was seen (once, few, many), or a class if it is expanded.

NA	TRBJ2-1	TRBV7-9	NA	CASSETNEQFF	TGTGCCAGCAGCGAAACGAATGAGCAGTTCTTC
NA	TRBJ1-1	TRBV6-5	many	CASSYSQTMLEAFF	TGTGCCAGCAGTTACTCCCAGACCATGCTTGAAGCTTTCTTT
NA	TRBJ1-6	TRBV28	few	CASSAPDSFRNSPLHF	TGTGCCAGCAGTGCCCCTGACAGTTTTAGGAATTCACCCCTCCACTTT
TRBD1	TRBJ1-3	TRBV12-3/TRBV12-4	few	CASSSGTGTVLSGNTIYF	TGTGCCAGCAGTTCCGGGACAGGGACTGTCCTCTCTGGAAACACCATATATTTT
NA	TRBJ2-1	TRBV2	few	CASKTPRGPIMNEQFF	TGTGCCAGCAAGACCCCGCGGGGGCCTATTATGAATGAGCAGTTCTTC
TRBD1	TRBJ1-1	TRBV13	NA	CASSPRTGGGRHTEAFF	TGTGCCAGCAGCCCTCGGACAGGGGGCGGCCGGCACACTGAAGCTTTCTTT
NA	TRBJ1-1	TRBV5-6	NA	CASSFDLNTEAFF	TGTGCCAGCAGCTTCGACTTGAACACTGAAGCTTTCTTT
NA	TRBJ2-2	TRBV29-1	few	CSAVGQFPTGELFF	TGCAGCGCCGTGGGACAATTCCCCACCGGGGAGCTGTTTTTT
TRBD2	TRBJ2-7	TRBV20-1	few	CSALGLAAYEQYF	TGCAGTGCCTTGGGGCTAGCGGCCTACGAGCAGTACTTC
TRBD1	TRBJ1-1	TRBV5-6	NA	CASRYGTGVGGGTEAFF	TGTGCCAGCAGGTACGGGACAGGGGTTGGAGGGGGCACTGAAGCTTTCTTT
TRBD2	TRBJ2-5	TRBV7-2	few	CASSLARGGAQETQYF	TGTGCCAGCAGCTTAGCACGGGGAGGGGCACAAGAGACCCAGTACTTC
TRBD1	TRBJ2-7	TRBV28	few	CASRPDRGPGEQYF	TGTGCCAGCAGACCCGACAGGGGGCCTGGGGAGCAGTACTTC
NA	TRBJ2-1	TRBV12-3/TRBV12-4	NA	CASSLGDIHEQFF	TGTGCCAGCAGTTTAGGGGACATCCATGAGCAGTTCTTC
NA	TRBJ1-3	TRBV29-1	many	CSVEIGDTIYF	TGCAGCGTTGAAATAGGGGACACCATATATTTT
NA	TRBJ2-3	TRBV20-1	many	CSAKSTDTQYF	TGCAGTGCCAAAAGCACAGATACGCAGTATTTT
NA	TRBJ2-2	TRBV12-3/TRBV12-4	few	CASSLRANFTGELFF	TGTGCCAGCAGTCTTCGGGCCAATTTCACCGGGGAGCTGTTTTTT
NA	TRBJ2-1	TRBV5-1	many	CASSLIGTWAEQFF	TGCGCCAGCAGCTTGATTGGGACTTGGGCGGAGCAGTTCTTC
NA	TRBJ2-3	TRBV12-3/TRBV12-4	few	CASSFPPRSSTDTQYF	TGTGCCAGCAGTTTTCCGCCACGTTCTAGCACAGATACGCAGTATTTT
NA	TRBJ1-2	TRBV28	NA	CASSLHRIYYGYTF	TGTGCCAGCAGTTTACACAGGATCTACTATGGCTACACCTTC
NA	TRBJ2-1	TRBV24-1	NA	CATSDFPGPNEQFF	TGTGCCACCAGTGATTTTCCGGGGCCCAATGAGCAGTTCTTC
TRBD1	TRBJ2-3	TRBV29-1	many	CSVQPGTGVSTDTQYF	TGCAGCGTTCAGCCCGGGACAGGCGTTAGCACAGATACGCAGTATTTT
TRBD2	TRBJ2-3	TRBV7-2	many	CASSLGLAGSSTDTQYF	TGTGCCAGCAGCTTGGGACTAGCGGGGAGTAGCACAGATACGCAGTATTTT
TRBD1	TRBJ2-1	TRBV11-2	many	CASSAGQGSSRQFF	TGTGCCAGCAGCGCCGGACAGGGGTCGTCGAGGCAGTTCTTC
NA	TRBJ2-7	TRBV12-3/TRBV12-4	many	CASSLWQTFSYEQYF	TGTGCCAGCAGCCTTTGGCAGACCTTCTCCTACGAGCAGTACTTC
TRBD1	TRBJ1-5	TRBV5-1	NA	CAGSLLGQLNQPQHF	TGCGCCGGCAGCCTACTGGGACAGTTGAATCAGCCCCAGCATTTT
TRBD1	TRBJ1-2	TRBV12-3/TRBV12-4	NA	CASSPGGRTGIYGYTF	TGTGCCAGCAGCCCGGGGGGCCGGACAGGCATCTATGGCTACACCTTC
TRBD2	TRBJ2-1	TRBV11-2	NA	CASSLEAGGTVAYNEQFF	TGTGCCAGCAGCTTAGAAGCGGGGGGCACCGTCGCCTACAATGAGCAGTTCTTC
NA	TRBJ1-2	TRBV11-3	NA	CASSNRIYGYTF	TGTGCCAGCAGCAATCGCATTTATGGCTACACCTTC
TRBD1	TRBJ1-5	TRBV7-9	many	CASSSTGNSNQPQHF	TGTGCCAGCAGCTCGACAGGGAATAGCAATCAGCCCCAGCATTTT
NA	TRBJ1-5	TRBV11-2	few	CASSLYAEDGNQPQHF	TGTGCCAGCAGCCTATACGCCGAGGATGGCAATCAGCCCCAGCATTTT
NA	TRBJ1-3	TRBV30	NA	CASHSSGNTIYF	TGTGCCTCCCACAGCTCTGGAAACACCATATATTTT
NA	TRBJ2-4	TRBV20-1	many	CSARDLVGAPYIQYF	TGCAGTGCTAGAGATCTCGTGGGGGCCCCTTACATTCAGTACTTC
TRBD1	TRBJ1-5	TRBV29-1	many	CSVGQEDSNQPQHF	TGCAGCGTGGGACAGGAAGATAGCAATCAGCCCCAGCATTTT
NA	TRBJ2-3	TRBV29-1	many	CSVAPGHLSADTQYF	TGCAGCGTTGCTCCGGGACACCTCAGTGCAGATACGCAGTATTTT
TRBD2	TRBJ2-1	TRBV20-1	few	CSARAPGLAGISEQFF	TGCAGTGCTAGAGCACCGGGACTAGCGGGGATCAGTGAGCAGTTCTTC
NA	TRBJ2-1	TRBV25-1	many	CASSEFRDNEQFF	TGTGCCAGCAGTGAATTCAGGGACAATGAGCAGTTCTTC
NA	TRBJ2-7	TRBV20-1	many	CSAILGSSGYEQYF	TGCAGTGCTATTCTAGGCAGCTCGGGCTACGAGCAGTACTTC
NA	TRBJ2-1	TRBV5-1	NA	CASSYEQGPDNEQFF	TGCGCCAGCAGTTACGAACAGGGTCCCGACAATGAGCAGTTCTTC
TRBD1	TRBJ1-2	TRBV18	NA	CASSLYSQGIYGYTF	TGTGCCAGCTCTCTCTACTCACAGGGGATCTATGGCTACACCTTC
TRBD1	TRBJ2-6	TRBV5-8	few	CASSDRGLGAGANVLTF	TGTGCCAGCAGCGACAGGGGTTTGGGTGCTGGGGCCAACGTCCTGACTTTC
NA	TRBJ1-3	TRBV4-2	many	CASSGPSPLSGNTIYF	TGTGCCAGCAGCGGGCCGTCCCCCCTATCTGGAAACACCATATATTTT
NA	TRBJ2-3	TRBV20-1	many	CSAPLPSPDTQYF	TGCAGTGCCCCCCTTCCTTCGCCAGATACGCAGTATTTT
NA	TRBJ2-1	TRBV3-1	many	CASSPVAASYNEQFF	TGTGCCAGCAGCCCCGTAGCGGCCTCCTACAATGAGCAGTTCTTC
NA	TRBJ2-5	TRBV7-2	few	CASSLFRGETQYF	TGTGCCAGCAGCTTATTCCGTGGAGAGACCCAGTACTTC
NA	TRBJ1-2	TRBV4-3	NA	CASSQDEGLLPYGYTF	TGCGCCAGCAGCCAAGATGAGGGACTTCTGCCCTATGGCTACACCTTC
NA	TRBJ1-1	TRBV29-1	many	CSVEDLGRGTEAFF	TGCAGCGTTGAAGACTTGGGGAGGGGGACTGAAGCTTTCTTT
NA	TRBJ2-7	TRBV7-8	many	CASSRTDSYEQYF	TGTGCCAGCAGCCGGACAGACTCCTACGAGCAGTACTTC
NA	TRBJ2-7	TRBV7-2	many	CASSLAVSGEQYF	TGTGCCAGCAGCTTAGCCGTCTCTGGCGAGCAGTACTTC
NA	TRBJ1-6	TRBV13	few	CASSVFRPEDNSPLHF	TGTGCCAGCAGCGTTTTCCGTCCCGAAGATAATTCACCCCTCCACTTT
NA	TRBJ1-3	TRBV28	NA	CASSWRNTIYF	TGTGCCAGCAGCTGGCGAAACACCATATATTTT
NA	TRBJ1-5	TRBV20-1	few	CCARDQSRGYSNQPQHF	TGCTGTGCTAGAGATCAGTCGAGGGGTTATAGCAATCAGCCCCAGCATTTT
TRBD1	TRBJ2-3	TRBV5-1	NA	CASTSSQWTGPTDTQYF	TGCGCCAGCACTTCCTCTCAATGGACAGGGCCCACAGATACGCAGTATTTT
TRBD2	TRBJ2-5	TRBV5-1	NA	CASSSLLGRVETQYF	TGCGCCAGCAGCTCGTTACTAGGGAGGGTCGAGACCCAGTACTTC
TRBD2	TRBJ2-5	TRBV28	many	CASSSPTSPGTQYF	TGTGCCAGCAGTTCCCCGACTAGCCCGGGGACCCAGTACTTC
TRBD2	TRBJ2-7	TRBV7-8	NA	CASFTSGASQGSYEQYF	TGTGCCAGCTTTACTAGCGGGGCCTCCCAAGGGTCCTACGAGCAGTACTTC